Sequencing of this T cell receptor (beta chain) was carried out in a study of cytotoxic CD8 clonotypes in ibrutinib-treated CLL. Sequencing used immunoSEQ multiplex PCR; TCRdb keeps in-frame clones, though not all of them. The sample includes 150,000 to 200,000 clones, over 75% of them seen just once. PBMCs that had been cryopreserved were the source of about 2 micrograms of genomic DNA for TCR beta libraries. This TCR came from a human donor with chronic lymphocytic leukemia. The specimen comprised PBMCs, sampled at disease progression, from a patient treated with ibrutinib.

CDR3 loop: CASSGGTLIYEQYF. The CDR3 nucleotides read TGTGCCAGCAGTGGGGGGACTCTAATCTACGAGCAGTACTTC. V is TRBV25-1 and J is TRBJ2-7, with TRBD2 as a possible D gene (6 bases). Germline CDR1 and CDR2: MGHDK and SYGVNS. This CDR3 contains 14 residues. V lost 4 bases to trimming and J lost 3 bases, with 13 bases between them.